This TCR beta chain was documented in a study of cytomegalovirus exposure and HLA in healthy donors. The PCR ran on 60 Vbeta and 13 Jbeta primers. This table comes from immunoSEQ multiplex PCR, and its TCRdb copy is limited to in-frame clones, with some not included. The data hold 150,000 to 200,000 clones, with approximately 80% observed a single time. This clone came up once. The target antigen is unknown. Broader study findings: Among the CMV-associated chains, a few were confirmed in vitro as specific for CMV antigens. Most likely, a cluster of highly shared sequence variants arose as a sequencing artifact.

The ends were cut back, 5 bases at V and 2 bases at J, with 13 bases in the middle. From germline, CDR1 is SEHNR and CDR2 FQNEAQ (reference sequence). This CDR3 region has 14 residues. The sequence derives from a man aged 40-55 years in good health and CMV-seropositive. The chain uses TRBV7-9 and TRBJ2-7; possibly TRBD1 for D (6 bases). Sequenced: PBMCs. The CDR3 sequence is CASSVDRFPYEQYF. Written as DNA, the CDR3 is TGTGCCAGCAGCGTCGACAGGTTCCCCTACGAGCAGTACTTC.